This T cell receptor beta chain stems from a study of lymphopenia after photon versus proton radiotherapy. The study, taken as a whole, reports: Post-nadir diversity loss with photons came from oligoclonal expansion, particularly CD8+ Temra cells.

Details on this clone: Its antigen is not identified.

TCRdb keeps only in-frame clones here, not all; method: immunoSEQ multiplex PCR. The table has around 28,000 clones, about four fifths seen once; the top ten hold roughly a third. The germline V gene has CDR1 SGHDT and CDR2 YYEEEE. This CDR3 spans 12 amino acids. The germline V and J ends were trimmed by 4 bases and 7 bases, with 8 bases remaining between them. The sequencing here drew on peripheral blood, taken from a patient treated with photon-based radiotherapy. This sequence originates from a man in his fifties or sixties with gastric cancer. V and J are TRBV5-6 and TRBJ1-4, with D uncertain. CDR3 DNA: TGTGCCAGCAGCCGACGGGCTGAAAAACTGTTTTTT. The encoded protein is CASSRRAEKLFF.